The entry that follows covers one TCR beta chain sequence. The antigen is undetermined. The data originate from a study of cytomegalovirus exposure and HLA in healthy donors. Study-wide points: Cytomegalovirus association was assigned to about 180 TCR beta chains. Reports credit the classifier with highly specific, highly sensitive diagnosis of cytomegalovirus status.

From the roughly 110-subject validation cohort, which was separate from the approximately 670-subject first cohort, the donors were drawn. CDR1 and CDR2 from the germline V gene are SNHLY and FYNNEI. J lost 5 bases, V lost 6 bases, and 10 bases had no gene match. CDR3 length: 15 residues. Data came from immunoSEQ multiplex PCR; TCRdb stores just in-frame clones and leaves some out. The profile shows 85,000 to 95,000 clones, approximately 96% of them singletons. The V gene is TRBV2, the J gene TRBJ2-7; 10 positions agree with TRBD2. The sample was PBMCs. This TCR derives from a man younger than 35 in good health and CMV-seronegative. The CDR3 DNA follows: TGTGCCAGCAGCGTCGGACTAGCGGTTCGGGACGAGCAGTACTTC. This gives the protein CASSVGLAVRDEQYF.